This entry lists 3 T cell receptor beta chains sequenced from one sample in a study of read filtering for tumor transcriptome and immune sequencing. The library was built from about 0.4 ug RNA with molecular barcoded adaptors for alpha/delta and beta/gamma chains. TCRdb processed the reads anew with MiXCR; each CDR3 protein has one entry. The data contain around 65,000 distinct CDR3 sequences, around 21% of them seen just once; the ten biggest clones take up roughly an eighth. The sample comprised a population of CD138-negative cells sorted from bone marrow. Every receptor here comes from a donor at least 40 years old with multiple myeloma.

This sequence joins TRBV28 and TRBJ2-7, with D perhaps matching TRBD1 (6 bases). Trimming shortened V by 6 bases and J by 5 bases, and 17 bases separated the two germline ends. CDR1 is MDHEN and CDR2 is SYDVKM in the germline V gene. CDR3 length equals 14 residues. The DNA of the CDR3 is TGTGCCAGCAGGGAAGCAGGGGTTCTGGACGAGCAGTACTTC. This gives the protein CASREAGVLDEQYF. The whole variable domain, filled in from reference TRBV28 and TRBJ2-7, reads DVKVTQSSRYLVKRTGEKVFLECVQDMDHENMFWYRQDPGLGLRLIYFSYDVKMKEKGDIPEGYSVSREKKERFSLILESASTNQTSMYLCASREAGVLDEQYFGPGTRLTVT.

This clonotype was seen many times. V usage is TRBV12-3 or TRBV12-4 and J usage is TRBJ2-3, with 7 bases lining up with TRBD2. J gave up 2 bases and V 4 bases, and 6 bases lay outside the gene matches. The length of the CDR3 is 15 residues. The CDR3 sequence: CASSSLADITDTQYF. As DNA, the CDR3 is TGTGCCAGCAGTTCGCTAGCGGATATCACAGATACGCAGTATTTT.

This clonotype was found many times. This chain uses TRBV5-1 with TRBJ2-5, with D maybe TRBD2 (5 bases). CDR1 is SGHRS, CDR2 YFSETQ, per germline. V was pared by 0 bases and J by 5 bases, with 8 bases between. The CDR3 length is 13 residues. The CDR3 sequence: CASSLVRGETQYF. CDR3 DNA: TGCGCCAGCAGCTTGGTACGGGGTGAGACCCAGTACTTC. Full variable domain (rest looked up from reference TRBV5-1 and TRBJ2-5): KAGVTQTPRYLIKTRGQQVTLSCSPISGHRSVSWYQQTPGQGLQFLFEYFSETQRNKGNFPGRFSGRQFSNSRSEMNVSTLELGDSALYLCASSLVRGETQYFGPGTRLLVL.